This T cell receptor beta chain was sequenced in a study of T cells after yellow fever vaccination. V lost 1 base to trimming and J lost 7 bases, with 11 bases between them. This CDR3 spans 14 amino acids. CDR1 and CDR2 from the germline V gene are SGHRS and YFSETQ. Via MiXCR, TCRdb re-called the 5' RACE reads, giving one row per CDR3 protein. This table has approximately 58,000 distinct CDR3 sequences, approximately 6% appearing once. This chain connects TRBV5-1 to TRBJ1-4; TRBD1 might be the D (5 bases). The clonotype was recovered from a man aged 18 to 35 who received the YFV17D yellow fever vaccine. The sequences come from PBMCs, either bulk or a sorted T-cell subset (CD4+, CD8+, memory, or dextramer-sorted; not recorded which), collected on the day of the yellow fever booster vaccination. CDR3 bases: TGCGCCAGCAGCTTGAGGGGAGCAGGTGAAAAACTGTTTTTT. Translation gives CASSLRGAGEKLFF.